This T cell receptor (beta chain) was identified during a study of T cells after yellow fever vaccination. Regarding the study as a whole: In post-booster samples, most primary-vaccination clones reappeared (around 95% CD4, roughly 89% CD8). CD4 and CD8 compartments shared a small share of clonotypes, likely from convergent recombination. A weaker secondary response peaked on day 5, the primary on day 15.

This clonotype was recorded a few times. The antigen remains unidentified. In making TCR cDNA, 5'RACE template switching added a universal primer site and UMIs to it. MiXCR, run by TCRdb on the 5' RACE reads, gives a single entry per CDR3 protein. The table includes under 700,000 distinct CDR3 sequences, around 16% detected once. Sequenced material: PBMCs, taken about 5 days after the first yellow fever vaccination. This TCR was sampled from a man younger than 30 who received the YFV17D yellow fever vaccine.

The CDR3 protein is CASSLNSGQNTQYF. For the CDR3, the DNA is TGCGCCAGCAGCTTGAACTCGGGGCAGAATACGCAGTATTTT. The chain employs TRBV5-1 and TRBJ2-3; D tentatively reads TRBD1 or TRBD2 (5 bases each). This CDR3 contains 14 residues. Germline V gene sequence: CDR1 SGHRS, CDR2 YFSETQ. V was cut by 1 base and J by 7 bases, with 13 bases left in between.